Here is one T cell receptor (beta chain) with its context. Its antigen is currently unknown. With the read ending 3 residues before the CDR3 end, the germline J gene is used to fill in that end. Both groups were predominantly of Caucasian heritage. The assay was immunoSEQ multiplex PCR, and TCRdb's table has in-frame clones only and misses some. Recorded here are 50,000 to 60,000 clones, none singletons. The record originates from a study of T cell clonality in common variable immunodeficiency. Trimming removed 4 bases at V and 2 bases at J, with 9 bases between. Per the germline V gene, CDR1 is SNHLY and CDR2 is FYNNEI. The length of the CDR3 is 14 residues. The study, taken as a whole, reports: Fewer TCRbeta clones were shared among CVID subjects than controls.

Sequences were obtained from peripheral blood mononuclear cells. The receptor was isolated from a person aged 18-70 years in good health. The chain combines TRBV2 with TRBJ2-1, with a tentative D call TRBD1 (5 bases). Incomplete CDR3 DNA: TGTGCCAGCAGTGGGGGCAGGCCCTACAATGAG. It translates to CASSGGRPYNE. The full CDR3 protein reads CASSGGRPYNEQFF. Together with reference TRBV2 and TRBJ2-1, the CDR3 gives the full variable domain: EPEVTQTPSHQVTQMGQEVILRCVPISNHLYFYWYRQILGQKVEFLVSFYNNEISEKSEIFDDQFSVERPDGSNFTLKIRSTKLEDSAMYFCASSGGRPYNEQFFGPGTRLTVL.